This entry lists 11 T cell receptor beta chains sequenced from one sample in a study of cytomegalovirus exposure and HLA in healthy donors. Researchers ran the PCR with 60 Vbeta and 13 Jbeta primers. Profiling relied on immunoSEQ multiplex PCR, and the TCRdb table lists in-frame clones only, not all of them. The table lists about 200,000 clones, roughly 90% of them singletons. The sample consisted of PBMCs. The receptors come from a young woman in good health and CMV-seronegative.

This clone was counted once. The rearrangement uses TRBV5-1 and TRBJ2-7; D may be TRBD1 (6 bases). Germline values: CDR1 SGHRS, CDR2 YFSETQ. With 0 bases removed from V and 2 bases from J, the gap between germline ends came to 18 bases. CDR3 length: 17 amino acids. Written as DNA, the CDR3 is TGCGCCAGCAGCTTGGACCCCAGGGGCACCGTGGCCTACGAGCAGTACTTC. Protein product: CASSLDPRGTVAYEQYF.

The chain employs TRBV5-1 and TRBJ2-2; TRBD1 matches at 9 bases. CDR1 is SGHRS, CDR2 YFSETQ, per germline. CDR3 length equals 17 residues. Losses at the gene ends were 4 bases for V and 4 bases for J; bases not matched to a gene: 11. CDR3 residues: CASSPLTGGAGTGELFF. For the CDR3, the DNA is TGCGCCAGCAGCCCTTTAACAGGGGGCGCGGGCACCGGGGAGCTGTTTTTT.

This chain joins TRBV5-1 and TRBJ2-6; 16 bases map to TRBD2. CDR1 SGHRS and CDR2 YFSETQ come from the germline V gene. The J segment lost 4 bases and the V segment lost 0 bases, leaving 7 bases of the junction unmatched. CDR3 length: 20 residues. The CDR3 DNA reads as TGCGCCAGCAGCTTGGTACCGGGACTAGCGGGAGGGGCCGGGGCCAACGTCCTGACTTTC. It encodes CASSLVPGLAGGAGANVLTF.

As regards this clone: At one boundary the junction diverges from the germline segment, which might be a read error. The CDR3 bases are TGTGCCAGCAGTTACAACCTCCAAGCGACCCAGTACTTC. It specifies CASSYNLQATQYF. The chain carries TRBV6-5 and TRBJ2-5, with D uncertain. Germline CDR1 is MNHEY and CDR2 is SVGAGI. The CDR3 sequence is 13 residues long.

J is TRBJ1-3 and V is TRBV15, with a possible D match to TRBD1 (5 bases). The V and J ends lost 1 base and 2 bases respectively, with 9 bases between them. CDR1 and CDR2 (germline): LNHNV, YYDKDF (reference sequence). The CDR3 has 15 residues. This CDR3 is CATSRGWGAGNTIYF. DNA for the CDR3: TGTGCCACCAGCAGAGGCTGGGGGGCTGGAAACACCATATATTTT.

The rearrangement joins TRBV5-1 to TRBJ2-3, with 9 nucleotides matching TRBD2. Trimming at V came to 4 bases and at J to 0 bases, leaving 6 bases not matched to a gene. This CDR3 has 16 residues. The germline V gene encodes CDR1 SGHRS and CDR2 YFSETQ. This CDR3 reads CASSTSGGTSTDTQYF. In nucleotides, the CDR3 is TGCGCCAGCAGCACAAGCGGGGGGACTAGCACAGATACGCAGTATTTT.

V usage is TRBV7-9 and J usage is TRBJ2-1; D ambiguous. The V gene lost 3 bases and the J gene lost 8 bases, with 5 bases spanning the gap. The CDR3 totals 11 residues. The germline gives CDR1 SEHNR, CDR2 FQNEAQ (reference sequence). The CDR3 reads CASSFADEQFF. The CDR3 region has the DNA TGTGCCAGCAGCTTCGCAGATGAGCAGTTCTTC.

In its sample, this clone was seen a few times. The chain is built from TRBV11-3 and TRBJ2-1, with D possibly TRBD2 on 5 matching bases. Germline CDR1 and CDR2: SGHNT and YENEEA. V was trimmed by 2 bases and J by 3 bases, leaving 11 bases between them. The CDR3 has 15 residues. CDR3 DNA: TGTGCCAGCAGCTTAACGGGAATTGGCTACAATGAGCAGTTCTTC. As protein: CASSLTGIGYNEQFF.

This chain joins TRBV19 and TRBJ2-7; D is unclear. Germline CDR1 and CDR2: LNHDA and SQIVND (reference sequence). The length of the CDR3 is 10 residues. V was pared by 10 bases and J by 1 base, with 5 bases between. DNA of the CDR3: TGTGCCACCGGGTCCTACGAGCAGTACTTC. Translation: CATGSYEQYF.

The chain links TRBV11-2 to TRBJ2-2; 7 nucleotides line up with TRBD2. Per the germline V gene, CDR1 is SGHAT and CDR2 is FQNNGV. Trimming took 2 bases from V and 7 from J; bases not matched to a gene: 4. This CDR3 is 14 amino acids long. In DNA, the CDR3 is TGTGCCAGCAGCTTATCGCGGGGGAACGGGGAGCTGTTTTTT. It yields the protein CASSLSRGNGELFF.

The rearrangement joins TRBV6-1 to TRBJ2-1; D is unclear. The CDR3 runs 12 residues. V lost 8 bases, J lost 4 bases, and 9 bases lay in between. Germline V gene lookup returns CDR1 MNHNS and CDR2 SASEGT. CDR3 residues: CASGAAYNEQFF. The CDR3 coding sequence is TGTGCCAGCGGAGCAGCTTACAATGAGCAGTTCTTC.